This is a list of T cell receptor beta chains from one sample in a study of T cell responses to AZD1222 COVID-19 vaccine. The table came from immunoSEQ multiplex PCR; TCRdb's copy has only in-frame clones and leaves some out. The sample holds about 160,000 clones; approximately 91% are singletons and the top ten take approximately 1.9%. The specimen comprised peripheral blood, sampled on day 0 of AZD1222 vaccination. All receptors come from an adult in good health. The CDR3 runs from the conserved cysteine through the conserved F or W. Each record gives: V gene, D gene, J gene, clone size, CDR3 DNA, CDR3 protein. The D gene is left open where the match is weak. Clone size is given for some rows only: seen once, a few or many times, or a class if the clone is expanded.

TRBV19	-	TRBJ2-5	-	TGTGCCAGTAGTACCCCGGTCCAAGAGACCCAGTACTTC	CASSTPVQETQYF
TRBV28	-	TRBJ1-5	once	TGTGCCAGCAGCCTAACGAGTCAGCCCCAGCATTTT	CASSLTSQPQHF
TRBV5-4	TRBD1	TRBJ1-1	-	TGTGCCAGCAGCTTTGACCCAGGGGGTGAAGCTTTCTTT	CASSFDPGGEAFF
TRBV7-2	TRBD2	TRBJ2-7	-	TGTGCCAGCAGATCGGGACTAGCGGGTATCGAGCAGTACTTC	CASRSGLAGIEQYF
TRBV4-3	TRBD1	TRBJ1-3	-	TGCGCCAGCAGCCCACACCCCGGGACAGGGGCTTTTCTATATTTT	CASSPHPGTGAFLYF
TRBV28	-	TRBJ2-7	-	TGTGCCAGCAGTTCTACATATAGCGAGCAGTACTTC	CASSSTYSEQYF
TRBV10-2	TRBD1	TRBJ1-4	-	TGCGCCACCCGGACAGGGTTAGGCGATAGTGAAAAACTGTTTTTT	CATRTGLGDSEKLFF
TRBV11-2	-	TRBJ2-5	-	TGTGCCAGCAGCTTAGACCAGGCGAGAGAGACCCAGTACTTC	CASSLDQARETQYF
TRBV10-3	-	TRBJ1-1	-	TGTGCCTCTAAAGGGGGGCTCCTGGGAACTGAAGCTTTCTTT	CASKGGLLGTEAFF
TRBV28	-	TRBJ1-2	-	TGTGCCAGCAGTTTTTGGGGGGAGCCTAACTATGGCTACACCTTC	CASSFWGEPNYGYTF
TRBV27	TRBD1	TRBJ1-1	-	TGTGCCAGCTCCGTTACAGGGGGCTGGACTGAAGCTTTCTTT	CASSVTGGWTEAFF
TRBV12-3/TRBV12-4	-	TRBJ2-7	-	TGTGCCAGCAGTTTAGGCCGGGAGCAGTACTTC	CASSLGREQYF
TRBV19	-	TRBJ2-1	-	TGTGCCAGTAGTATAGGCTTGTCCGGCAATGAGCAGTTCTTC	CASSIGLSGNEQFF
TRBV2	-	TRBJ1-1	-	TGTGCCAGCAGGGAGCGCGGGCAGGGGAGAAACACTGAAGCTTTCTTT	CASRERGQGRNTEAFF
TRBV28	-	TRBJ1-1	-	TGTGCCAGCAGTCCCCCCCTCACTGAAGCTTTCTTT	CASSPPLTEAFF
TRBV6-2/TRBV6-3	-	TRBJ1-2	-	TGTGCCAGCAGCCACCCCCTGCAGGGGACTTTCTATGGCTACACCTTC	CASSHPLQGTFYGYTF
TRBV27	TRBD1	TRBJ2-7	-	TGTGCCAGCAGTTTAGCCGCCGGGACAGCCACCTACGAGCAGTACTTC	CASSLAAGTATYEQYF
TRBV11-2	TRBD1	TRBJ2-7	once	TGTGCCAGCAGCTTACAGGGAGGACAGGGGGTGTTTGAGCAGTACTTC	CASSLQGGQGVFEQYF
TRBV15	-	TRBJ2-7	few	TGTGCCACCAGCAGGGACATGACCTCCTACGAGCAGTACTTC	CATSRDMTSYEQYF